The 21 T cell receptor beta chains below come from one sample, sequenced in a study of human T cells and chemical hapten exposure. Unfractionated whole blood served as the source for total RNA extraction. One entry per CDR3 protein, called by TCRdb with MiXCR from the 5' RACE reads. Of roughly 82,000 distinct CDR3 sequences in the sample, roughly 15% are singletons; the top ten hold approximately 6.3%. The receptors derive from a female donor in good health.

This clonotype is medium-sized by share. V and J are TRBV7-2 and TRBJ2-1; D is uncertain. The CDR3 spans 16 residues. The germline V gene encodes CDR1 SGHTA and CDR2 FQGNSA. Trimming pared 1 base from V and 5 bases from J, leaving 15 bases between. The CDR3 sequence is CASSLGWGTVDNEQFF. CDR3 nucleotide sequence: TGTGCCAGCAGCTTAGGGTGGGGAACAGTTGACAATGAGCAGTTCTTC.

The rearrangement links TRBV12-3 or TRBV12-4 to TRBJ1-6; the match to TRBD1 covers 7 bases. V shed 3 bases, J shed 5 bases, and the junction held 7 bases outside the gene matches. CDR3 length: 16 residues. The CDR3 DNA reads as TGTGCCAGCAGTTTTAATGGACAGGAAAATAATTCACCCCTCCACTTT. Translation: CASSFNGQENNSPLHF.

This clonotype was counted a few times. The V and J genes are TRBV30 and TRBJ2-2; unclear D gene. Between the trimmed V and J ends, which lost 3 bases and 4 bases, there was a span of 6 bases. The CDR3 extends over 12 amino acids. In germline, CDR1 is GTSNPN, CDR2 SVGIG (reference sequence). The DNA of the CDR3 is TGTGCCTGGAGAGGTTCCACCGGGGAGCTGTTTTTT. This translates into CAWRGSTGELFF.

The J gene is TRBJ2-2, the V gene TRBV27; 9 positions match TRBD2. The V and J ends lost 5 bases and 3 bases, in that order; junction bases with no gene match: 10. This CDR3 comprises 17 residues. The germline CDR1 and CDR2 sequences are MNHEY and SMNVEV (reference sequence). CDR3 region: CASSPRWLAGYTGELFF. The CDR3 nucleotides are TGTGCCAGCAGTCCCCGCTGGCTAGCGGGGTACACCGGGGAGCTGTTTTTT.

A few counts support this clonotype. This chain uses TRBV7-9 with TRBJ1-6, with 8 bases lining up with TRBD1. This CDR3 is built from 16 residues. Looked up from germline, CDR1 is SEHNR and CDR2 is FQNEAQ (reference sequence). J was trimmed by 9 bases and V by 1 base; bases with no gene match: 8. CDR3 in amino acids: CASSLGGQGARSPLHF. CDR3 nucleotides: TGTGCCAGCAGCTTAGGGGGGCAGGGGGCTCGTTCACCCCTCCACTTT.

This clonotype was detected ten times or more. The chain links TRBV6-6 to TRBJ1-1; 7 nucleotides align to TRBD1. The CDR3 extends over 13 amino acids. J was trimmed by 12 bases and V by 6 bases; bases with no gene match: 13. The germline V gene encodes CDR1 MNHNY and CDR2 SVGAGI (reference sequence). CDR3 DNA sequence: TGTGCCAGCAGAGTCCCGGACAGGCGAATGTCTTTCTTT. This gives the protein CASRVPDRRMSFF.

The chain carries TRBV20-1 and TRBJ2-3; 11 bases are shared with TRBD2. The CDR3 totals 17 residues. The J segment lost 5 bases and the V segment lost 5 bases, leaving 15 bases of the junction unmatched. The germline gives CDR1 DFQATT, CDR2 SNEGSKA (reference sequence). This chain's CDR3 is CSAPLYSGGVILDTQYF. In DNA form, the CDR3 reads TGCAGTGCTCCCTTGTATAGCGGGGGGGTAATATTAGATACGCAGTATTTT.

In this sample, this clonotype turned up many times. V and J are TRBV7-9 and TRBJ1-3, with 8 positions matching TRBD1. This CDR3 is 18 amino acids long. The J segment lost 0 bases and the V segment lost 4 bases, leaving 11 bases of the junction unmatched. Germline values: CDR1 SEHNR, CDR2 FQNEAQ (reference sequence). Written as DNA, the CDR3 is TGTGCCAGCAGCTCGATGACAGGGGCTTCAATCTCTGGAAACACCATATATTTT. Its protein is CASSSMTGASISGNTIYF.

This clonotype has a handful of counts. The genes are TRBV7-9 and TRBJ2-5, with TRBD2 matching 8 bases. The CDR3 is 15 residues long. J was trimmed by 9 bases and V by 3 bases; bases with no gene match: 12. Germline V gives CDR1 SEHNR, CDR2 FQNEAQ (reference sequence). As DNA, the CDR3 is TGTGCCAGCAGCTTCTTGGCGGGAGGTGCTCTGGCCCAGTACTTC. Translation: CASSFLAGGALAQYF.

The V call is TRBV6-1, the J call TRBJ2-1, with TRBD2 identical over 10 bases. The germline V gene encodes CDR1 MNHNS and CDR2 SASEGT. The V and J ends lost 1 base and 3 bases, in that order; junction bases with no gene match: 0. The CDR3 contains 15 residues. CDR3: CASSEGLAGYNEQFF. The CDR3 region has the DNA TGTGCCAGCAGTGAAGGACTAGCGGGCTACAATGAGCAGTTCTTC.

This clonotype was observed a few times. The chain is built from TRBV28 and TRBJ1-5; D remains unclear. Trimming stripped 5 bases from V and 7 bases from J, with 21 bases between. Per the germline V gene, CDR1 is MDHEN and CDR2 is SYDVKM. CDR3 length equals 16 residues. CDR3 in amino acids: CASSPLGQEIIQPQHF. DNA of the CDR3: TGTGCCAGCAGTCCTCTAGGGCAGGAAATCATCCAGCCCCAGCATTTT.

A few counts support this clonotype. The chain uses TRBV21-1 and TRBJ1-1; the table's D call, TRBD1, was not checked against the DNA. TRBV21-1 is reported as a pseudogene. The CDR3 runs 18 residues. The CDR3 region is CASIIRWGAQGSDTEAFF. CDR3 nucleotides: TGTGCCAGCATAATTCGCTGGGGGGCACAGGGAAGTGACACTGAAGCTTTCTTT.

The rearrangement uses TRBV2 and TRBJ1-3; D is uncertain. Germline values: CDR1 SNHLY, CDR2 FYNNEI. V was clipped by 2 bases and J by 0 bases, with 11 bases between them. The CDR3 spans 16 residues. For the CDR3, the DNA is TGTGCCAGCAGTGAAAACTATAGGGCCTCTGGAAACACCATATATTTT. Its translation is CASSENYRASGNTIYF.

This clonotype was seen only a few times. The chain employs TRBV29-1 and TRBJ1-3; a weak D match, TRBD1 (6 bases). The CDR3 sequence is 14 residues long. Germline V CDR1 and CDR2: SQVTM, ANQGSEA. V shed 3 bases and J shed 2 bases, with 11 bases lying between them. The CDR3 DNA follows: TGCAGCGTTGAGGGCAGGGGAGCTGGAAACACCATATATTTT. The encoded protein is CSVEGRGAGNTIYF.

This clonotype turned up a few times. The V and J genes are TRBV7-2 and TRBJ2-1; possible D gene TRBD2, 6 bases. The CDR3 contains 14 residues. The V gene lost 5 bases and the J gene lost 5 bases, with 13 bases spanning the gap. From germline, CDR1 is SGHTA and CDR2 FQGNSA. Written as DNA, the CDR3 is TGTGCCAGCAGCCCCGGGATAGCGGACAATGAGCAGTTCTTC. It codes for CASSPGIADNEQFF.

A few counts support this clonotype. This chain joins TRBV7-2 and TRBJ2-1; 7 nucleotides align to TRBD2. Germline lookup yields CDR1 SGHTA and CDR2 FQGNSA. This CDR3 has 14 residues. After removal of 2 bases from V and 9 bases from J, the junction contained 7 bases not matched to a gene. CDR3 residues: CASSLRRESSEQFF. The DNA for the CDR3 is TGTGCCAGCAGCTTAAGGCGGGAGAGTAGTGAGCAGTTCTTC. Together with reference TRBV7-2 and TRBJ2-1, the CDR3 gives the full variable domain: GAGVSQSPSNKVTEKGKDVELRCDPISGHTALYWYRQSLGQGLEFLIYFQGNSAPDKSGLPSDRFSAERTGGSVSTLTIQRTQQEDSAVYLCASSLRRESSEQFFGPGTRLTVL.

This clonotype was seen only a few times. The V call is TRBV18, the J call TRBJ1-3; maybe TRBD1 (5 bases). V was clipped by 5 bases and J by 0 bases, with 14 bases between them. CDR3 length: 16 residues. Germline CDR1 reads KGHSH; CDR2 reads LQKENI. The CDR3 is CASSWDLPFSGNTIYF. CDR3 DNA sequence: TGTGCCAGCTCATGGGACCTACCATTCTCTGGAAACACCATATATTTT. Drawing the rest from reference TRBV18 and TRBJ1-3, the complete variable domain is NAGVMQNPRHLVRRRGQEARLRCSPMKGHSHVYWYRQLPEEGLKFMVYLQKENIIDESGMPKERFSAEFPKEGPSILRIQQVVRGDSAAYFCASSWDLPFSGNTIYFGEGSWLTVV.

This clonotype was found a few times. This chain uses TRBV9 with TRBJ2-1; possibly TRBD1 for D (5 bases). The ends were cut back, 1 base at V and 2 bases at J, with 10 bases in the middle. CDR1 and CDR2 from the germline V gene are SGDLS and YYNGEE. CDR3 length: 15 residues. The DNA for the CDR3 is TGTGCCAGCAGCGTAACAGGCAGTCCCTACAATGAGCAGTTCTTC. Amino acid sequence: CASSVTGSPYNEQFF.

This clonotype was recorded many times. The chain links TRBV20-1 to TRBJ1-4; TRBD1 might be the D (5 bases). Germline values: CDR1 DFQATT, CDR2 SNEGSKA (reference sequence). Trimming removed 6 bases from V and 8 bases from J, with 16 bases in between. The CDR3 has 13 residues. The CDR3 loop is CSAPKRGREKLFF. CDR3 coding DNA: TGCAGTGCCCCTAAGAGGGGCCGCGAAAAACTGTTTTTT.

The chain has TRBV9 and TRBJ1-6; perhaps TRBD1 as D (6 bases). The CDR3 consists of 15 residues. Per germline, CDR1 SGDLS and CDR2 YYNGEE. V gave up 2 bases and J gave up 9 bases, with 15 bases separating them. The CDR3 DNA follows: TGTGCCAGCAGCGTGCGGGACACCGGGCGTTCACCCCTCCACTTT. Amino acid sequence: CASSVRDTGRSPLHF.

This clonotype was observed a few times. V and J are TRBV6-5 and TRBJ1-1; D unresolved. V dropped 0 bases and J dropped 0 bases, with 8 bases sitting between them. Germline-derived CDR1 and CDR2 are MNHEY and SVGAGI. CDR3 length equals 15 residues. The CDR3 loop is CASSYSPVMNTEAFF. In DNA, the CDR3 is TGTGCCAGCAGTTACTCGCCAGTGATGAACACTGAAGCTTTCTTT.